The sequence of this TCR beta chain was determined in a study of shared clonotypes between healthy human individuals. Repertoires were generated with immunoSEQ multiplex PCR, while TCRdb's copy carries only in-frame clones and drops some. The sample has about 560,000 clones; about 80% are singletons. The CDR3 length is 13 residues. Germline V lookup: CDR1 MNHNS, CDR2 SASEGT. V was trimmed by 0 bases and J by 0 bases, leaving 2 bases between them. This sequence was found in a woman in her thirties or forties in good health. Some clones in this sample may be carry-over from other donors' samples. The chain combines TRBV6-1 with TRBJ1-1; D remains ambiguous. Sample: PBMCs. CDR3 residues: CASSEALNTEAFF. CDR3 DNA: TGTGCCAGCAGTGAAGCGCTGAACACTGAAGCTTTCTTT.